This T cell receptor (beta chain) came from a study of shared clonotypes between healthy human individuals. General study points: Owing to a small donor count, the genetic and exposure-history diversity represented was limited. Inspection by rarefaction showed sorted-subset sequencing to be incomplete despite large depth.

Trimming took 0 bases from V and 4 from J; bases not matched to a gene: 3. The CDR3 totals 15 residues. Germline-derived CDR1 and CDR2 are SGHRS and YFSETQ. Clones were sequenced by immunoSEQ multiplex PCR, and TCRdb holds only the in-frame ones, with some missing. The sample lists some 2.3 million clones, 93% occurring once. With respect to this clone: Its antigen is unidentified. The identical CDR3 is also encoded by other nucleotide sequences in the sample.

Sequencing was performed on naive CD4+ T cells from PBMCs. Sample subset: CD45RA+ positively selected. The chain is built from TRBV5-1 and TRBJ2-1; TRBD2 aligns across 8 bases. The sequence was obtained from a man aged 18-30 years in good health. Some clones in this sample may be carry-over from other donors' samples. CDR3 region: CASSLEAGVYNEQFF. CDR3 nucleotide sequence: TGCGCCAGCAGCTTGGAAGCGGGAGTGTACAATGAGCAGTTCTTC.